Listed below are T cell receptor beta chains from one sample, sequenced in a study of T cell changes during pregnancy in multiple sclerosis. TCRdb's copy holds only in-frame clones and misses some; the assay was immunoSEQ multiplex PCR. Of 88,000 or so clones in the sample, under 95% were seen once. The specimen comprised peripheral blood, sampled before pregnancy. These receptors originate from a female donor with multiple sclerosis, enrolled in a pregnancy study. Both conserved end residues are part of each CDR3. D genes are given only for firm matches. Only some rows state a clone size, as once, few, many or a class for expanded clones.

J gene,D gene,clone size,V gene,CDR3 DNA,CDR3 protein
TRBJ2-7,.,.,TRBV28,TGTGCCAGCAGGAGACAGCCCCCCTCCTACGAGCAGTACTTC,CASRRQPPSYEQYF
TRBJ2-7,.,.,TRBV5-6,TGTGCCAGCAGCGGATCCAGGGTCTCCAGGGCCTACGAGCAGTACTTC,CASSGSRVSRAYEQYF
TRBJ2-3,.,.,TRBV10-3,TGTGCCATCTCGGCGGGATGGGGAGATACGCAGTATTTT,CAISAGWGDTQYF
TRBJ2-7,.,once,TRBV7-2,TGTGCCAGCAGCTTACGCGGGTATAGTCTCGAGCAGTACTTC,CASSLRGYSLEQYF
TRBJ2-1,TRBD2,.,TRBV6-5,TGTGCCAGCAGTTACGGGACTAGCGGGCTAGATGAGCAGTTCTTC,CASSYGTSGLDEQFF
TRBJ2-2,TRBD2,.,TRBV27,TGTGCCAGCAATCTAAGCGGGAGAGGTGGGGAGCTGTTTTTT,CASNLSGRGGELFF
TRBJ2-6,TRBD1,.,TRBV5-4,TGTGCCAGCAGCCTCGGACAGGATAGGGGTTCCAACGTCCTGACTTTC,CASSLGQDRGSNVLTF
TRBJ2-7,.,.,TRBV27,TGTGCCAGCAGTTCCCAGGCCACCGTAACCTACGAGCAGTACTTC,CASSSQATVTYEQYF
TRBJ2-7,TRBD2,.,TRBV18,TGTGCCAGCTCATCGACTAGCGGGAGGGACGAGCAGTACTTC,CASSSTSGRDEQYF
TRBJ1-1,TRBD1,.,TRBV7-8,TGTGCCAGCAGCTTAGTCACAGGGGGTGTCACTGAAGCTTTCTTT,CASSLVTGGVTEAFF
TRBJ2-2,.,.,TRBV19,TGTGCCAGTAGTATTCGGGATAACACCGGGGAGCTGTTTTTT,CASSIRDNTGELFF
TRBJ2-7,.,.,TRBV6-6,TGTGCCAGCAGTTACCCCTTCTACGAGCAGTACTTC,CASSYPFYEQYF
TRBJ2-3,.,.,TRBV19,TGTGCCAGTAGTATACCGGGGACAGATACGCAGTATTTT,CASSIPGTDTQYF
TRBJ2-1,TRBD2,.,TRBV30,TGTGCCTGGAGGGAATTCGGGACTAGCGGGAGTAGAAATGAGCAGTTCTTC,CAWREFGTSGSRNEQFF
TRBJ2-2,TRBD1,.,TRBV9,TGTGCCAGCAGCGTTGGGACAGCGATAACCGGGGAGCTGTTTTTT,CASSVGTAITGELFF
TRBJ1-4,TRBD1,.,TRBV27,TGTGCCAGCAGAAGGGGGCTGTATGAAAAACTGTTTTTT,CASRRGLYEKLFF
TRBJ2-5,.,.,TRBV7-8,TGTGCCAGCAGCCAAGGTAGCCCCCAAGAGACCCAGTACTTC,CASSQGSPQETQYF
TRBJ2-3,.,.,TRBV5-1,TGCGCCAGCGGGCGAAGTTCTAGCACAGATACGCAGTATTTT,CASGRSSSTDTQYF
TRBJ2-7,.,once,TRBV6-1,TGTGCCAGCAGTCAGGGTCCCTTCTACGAGCAGTACTTC,CASSQGPFYEQYF
TRBJ2-7,TRBD2,.,TRBV28,TGTGCCAGCAGTTTGAGCGGGACTTCCTACGAGCAGTACTTC,CASSLSGTSYEQYF
TRBJ1-3,TRBD1,.,TRBV7-2,TGTGCCAGCAGCCCCCGGACAGGGGTCTCCTCTGGAAACACCATATATTTT,CASSPRTGVSSGNTIYF
TRBJ2-7,TRBD2,.,TRBV5-1,TGCGCCAGCAGCTTAGGACTAGCGGGAGATGAGCAGTACTTC,CASSLGLAGDEQYF
TRBJ2-7,.,.,TRBV21-1,TGTGCCAGCAGCAAAGTTCCAGGGTTAGACGAGCAGTACTTC,CASSKVPGLDEQYF
TRBJ2-7,TRBD1,.,TRBV2,TGTGCCAGCAGTGAAGGCCCGGGGACAGCGAACTACGAGCAGTACTTC,CASSEGPGTANYEQYF
TRBJ1-2,TRBD1,once,TRBV11-1,TGTGCCAGCAGCAGCAGGGGGCTGGATGGCTACACCTTC,CASSSRGLDGYTF
TRBJ1-3,TRBD1,.,TRBV7-2,TGTGCCAGCAGCTTAATCCCTACCGGGACAGGGGGCAAGACGGACACCATATATTTT,CASSLIPTGTGGKTDTIYF
TRBJ2-6,.,.,TRBV2,TGTGCCAGCAGTACCTACTACTCTGGGGCCAACGTCCTGACTTTC,CASSTYYSGANVLTF
TRBJ1-2,TRBD1,.,TRBV9,TGTGCCAGCAGCACCGGGACAGCCAACTATGGCTACACCTTC,CASSTGTANYGYTF
TRBJ2-7,TRBD2,once,TRBV2,TGTGCCAGTAGCGGACTAGCGGGAGTCTACGAGCAGTACTTC,CASSGLAGVYEQYF
TRBJ2-1,.,.,TRBV28,TGTGCCAGCAGCGAACGACGGGGGTTAATCTACAATGAGCAGTTCTTC,CASSERRGLIYNEQFF
TRBJ1-1,.,.,TRBV29-1,TGCAGCGTTGACGGGAAATACACTGAAGCTTTCTTT,CSVDGKYTEAFF
TRBJ2-1,TRBD2,.,TRBV13,TGTGCCAGCAGCTTACGCGGGAGGCCCTACAATGAGCAGTTCTTC,CASSLRGRPYNEQFF
TRBJ1-5,TRBD1,.,TRBV11-2,TGTGCCAGCAGCTTCGGACAGGGGGCACAGTTGTACAATCAGCCCCAGCATTTT,CASSFGQGAQLYNQPQHF